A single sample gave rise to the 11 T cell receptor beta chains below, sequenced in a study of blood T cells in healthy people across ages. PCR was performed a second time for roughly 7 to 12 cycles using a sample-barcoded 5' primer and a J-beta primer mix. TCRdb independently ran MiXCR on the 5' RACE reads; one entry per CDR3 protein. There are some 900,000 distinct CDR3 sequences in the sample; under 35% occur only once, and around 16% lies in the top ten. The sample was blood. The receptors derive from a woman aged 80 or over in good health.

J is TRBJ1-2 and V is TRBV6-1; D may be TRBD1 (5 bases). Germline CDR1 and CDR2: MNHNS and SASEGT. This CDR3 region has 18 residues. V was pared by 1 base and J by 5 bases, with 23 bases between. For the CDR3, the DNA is TGTGCCAGCAGTGAAGTTACCGGCCCCGCAGGGAGGCGGTATGGCTACACCTTC. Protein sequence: CASSEVTGPAGRRYGYTF.

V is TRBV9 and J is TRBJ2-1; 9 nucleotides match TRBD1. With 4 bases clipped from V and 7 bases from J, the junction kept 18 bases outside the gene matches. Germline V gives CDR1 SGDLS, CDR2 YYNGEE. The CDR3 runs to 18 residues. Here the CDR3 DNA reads TGTGCCAGCAGCATAAATACTAAACCGGGACAGGGTGCAAATGAGCAGTTCTTC. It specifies CASSINTKPGQGANEQFF.

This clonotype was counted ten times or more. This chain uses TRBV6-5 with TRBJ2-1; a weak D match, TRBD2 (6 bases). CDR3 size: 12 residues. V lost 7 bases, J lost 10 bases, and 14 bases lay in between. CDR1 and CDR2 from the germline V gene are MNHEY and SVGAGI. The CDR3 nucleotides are TGTGCCAGCACCAGGGAGGAGGGGGAGCAGTTCTTC. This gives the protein CASTREEGEQFF.

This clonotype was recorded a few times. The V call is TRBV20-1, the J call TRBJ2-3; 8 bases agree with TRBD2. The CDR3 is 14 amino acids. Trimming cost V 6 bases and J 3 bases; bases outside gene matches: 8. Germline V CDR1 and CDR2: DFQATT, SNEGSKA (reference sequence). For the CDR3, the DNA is TGCAGTGCCCCCCCGGGACTAGGAACAGATACGCAGTATTTT. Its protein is CSAPPGLGTDTQYF.

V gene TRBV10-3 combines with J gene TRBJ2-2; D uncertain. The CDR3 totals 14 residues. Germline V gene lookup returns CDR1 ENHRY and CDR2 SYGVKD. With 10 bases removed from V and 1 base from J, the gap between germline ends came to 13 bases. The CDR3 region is CATAPVWNTGELFF. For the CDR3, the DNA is TGTGCCACCGCCCCTGTTTGGAACACCGGGGAGCTGTTTTTT.

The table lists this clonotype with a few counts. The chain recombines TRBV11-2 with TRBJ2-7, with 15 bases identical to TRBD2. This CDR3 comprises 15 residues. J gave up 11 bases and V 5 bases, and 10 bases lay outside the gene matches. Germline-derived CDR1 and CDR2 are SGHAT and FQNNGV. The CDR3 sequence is CASSLTGLAGGREYF. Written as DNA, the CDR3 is TGTGCCAGCAGCCTTACAGGACTAGCGGGAGGGCGGGAGTACTTC.

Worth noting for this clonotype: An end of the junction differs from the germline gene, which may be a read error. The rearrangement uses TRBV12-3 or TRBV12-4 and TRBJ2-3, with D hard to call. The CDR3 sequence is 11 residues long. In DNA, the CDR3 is TGTGCCAGAGTGAGAGCAGATACGGAGTATTTT. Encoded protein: CARVRADTEYF.

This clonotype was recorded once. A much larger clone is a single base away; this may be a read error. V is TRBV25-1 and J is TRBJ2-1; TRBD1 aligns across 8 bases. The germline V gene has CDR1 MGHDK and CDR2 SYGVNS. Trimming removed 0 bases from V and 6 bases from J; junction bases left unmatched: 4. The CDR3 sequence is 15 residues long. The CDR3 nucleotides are TGTGCCAGCAGTGAATACTGGACAGGGAGCAATGAGCAGTTCTTC. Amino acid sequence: CASSEYWTGSNEQFF.

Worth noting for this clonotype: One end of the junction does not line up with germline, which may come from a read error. DNA of the CDR3: TGTAGTGCTAGAGATTTCAGGGGACCTCGAGAGACCCAGTACTTC. Translation gives CSARDFRGPRETQYF. The rearrangement uses TRBV20-1 and TRBJ2-5, with D possibly matching TRBD1 (6 bases). The CDR3 totals 15 residues. Germline-derived CDR1 and CDR2 are DFQATT and SNEGSKA (reference sequence).

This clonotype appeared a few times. DNA for the CDR3: TGTGCCAGTAGTAAAAAAGGTGTTGATCAGCCCCAGCATTTT. Translating it yields CASSKKGVDQPQHF. The gene calls are TRBV19 and TRBJ1-5; no clear D gene. This CDR3 spans 14 amino acids. Germline lookup yields CDR1 LNHDA and CDR2 SQIVND (reference sequence). Trimming shortened V by 4 bases and J by 5 bases, and 12 bases separated the two germline ends.

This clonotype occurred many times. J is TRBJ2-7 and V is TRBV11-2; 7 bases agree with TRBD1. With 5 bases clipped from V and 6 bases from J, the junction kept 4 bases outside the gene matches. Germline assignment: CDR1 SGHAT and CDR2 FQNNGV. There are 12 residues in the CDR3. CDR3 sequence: CASSMTGIEQYF. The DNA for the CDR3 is TGTGCCAGCAGCATGACAGGGATCGAGCAGTACTTC.